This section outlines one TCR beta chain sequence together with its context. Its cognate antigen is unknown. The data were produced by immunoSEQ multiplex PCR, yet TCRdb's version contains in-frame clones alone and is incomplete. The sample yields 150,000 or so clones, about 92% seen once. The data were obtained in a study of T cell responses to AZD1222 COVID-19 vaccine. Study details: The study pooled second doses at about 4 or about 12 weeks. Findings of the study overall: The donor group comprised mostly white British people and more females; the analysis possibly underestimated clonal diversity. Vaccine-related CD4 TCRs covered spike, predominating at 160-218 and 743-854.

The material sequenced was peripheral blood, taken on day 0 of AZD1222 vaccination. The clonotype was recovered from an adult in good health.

The CDR3: CASSRTGASGTNEKLFF. The CDR3 nucleotides are TGCGCCAGCAGCCGCACCGGGGCCAGTGGGACTAATGAAAAACTGTTTTTT. The chain links TRBV4-1 to TRBJ1-4, with D tentatively TRBD1 (5 bases). The V gene's germline CDR1 is MGHRA and CDR2 YSYEKL. The CDR3 is made up of 17 amino acids. The germline V and J ends were trimmed by 4 bases and 2 bases, with 17 bases remaining between them.